This TCR beta chain was recorded in a study of tissue T cells after allogeneic stem cell transplantation. Study-wide points: Anatomically similar tissues had similar TCR repertoires within each patient. Tissue-detected TCR repertoire was only partly captured by blood and spleen T cells.

In the case of this clone: Its target is not known. Gene names and germline refer to mouse.

As for time point: mouse harvest day 7 after allogeneic transplant. Tail vein injection delivered 10^7 T-cell-depleted bone marrow cells and 10^6 splenic CD5+ T cells. Only in-frame clones appear in the TCRdb table, and some are missing; sequencing was by immunoSEQ multiplex PCR. The top ten clones hold 10% of a sample with roughly 5,400 clones, roughly 52% of them seen once. Sequencing input: gut tissue. This TCR derives from a female BALB/c mouse given C57BL/6 T cells with graft-versus-host disease after an allogeneic hematopoietic cell transplant.

The DNA read from the CDR3 is TGCTCCAGCAGTCAATCGAGACAGTATGAACAGTAC. The encoded protein is CSSSQSRQYEQY. In full, the CDR3 reads CSSSQSRQYEQYF. V and J are TRBV23 and TRBJ2-7; the listed D gene, TRBD1, was not tested against the DNA. The read terminates 1 residue before the CDR3 end, so the remaining end is supplied by the germline J gene. CDR3 length equals 13 residues. CDR1 is KGHTA and CDR2 is FQNQQP in the germline V gene.